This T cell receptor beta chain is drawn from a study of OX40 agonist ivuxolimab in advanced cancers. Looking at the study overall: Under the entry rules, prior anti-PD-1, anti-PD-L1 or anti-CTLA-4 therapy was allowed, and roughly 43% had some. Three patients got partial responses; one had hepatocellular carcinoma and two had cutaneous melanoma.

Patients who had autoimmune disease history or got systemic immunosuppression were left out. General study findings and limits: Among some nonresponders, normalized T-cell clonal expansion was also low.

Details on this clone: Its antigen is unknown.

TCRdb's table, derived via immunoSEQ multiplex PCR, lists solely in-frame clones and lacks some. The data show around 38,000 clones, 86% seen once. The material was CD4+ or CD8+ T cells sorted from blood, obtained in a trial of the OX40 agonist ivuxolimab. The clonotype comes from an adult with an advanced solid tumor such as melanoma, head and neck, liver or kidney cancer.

The CDR3 loop reads CASSRTDQQRNEQFF. The DNA of the CDR3 is TGTGCCAGTAGTCGGACAGACCAACAGAGGAATGAGCAGTTCTTC. The V and J genes are TRBV19 and TRBJ2-1; TRBD1 is a possible D gene (6 bases). V was cut by 5 bases and J by 7 bases, with 18 bases left in between. The CDR3 length is 15 residues. Germline V gene sequence: CDR1 LNHDA, CDR2 SQIVND (reference sequence). Variable domain in full (rest from reference TRBV19 and TRBJ2-1): DGGITQSPKYLFRKEGQNVTLSCEQNLNHDAMYWYRQDPGQGLRLIYYSQIVNDFQKGDIAEGYSVSREKKESFPLTVTSAQKNPTAFYLCASSRTDQQRNEQFFGPGTRLTVL.